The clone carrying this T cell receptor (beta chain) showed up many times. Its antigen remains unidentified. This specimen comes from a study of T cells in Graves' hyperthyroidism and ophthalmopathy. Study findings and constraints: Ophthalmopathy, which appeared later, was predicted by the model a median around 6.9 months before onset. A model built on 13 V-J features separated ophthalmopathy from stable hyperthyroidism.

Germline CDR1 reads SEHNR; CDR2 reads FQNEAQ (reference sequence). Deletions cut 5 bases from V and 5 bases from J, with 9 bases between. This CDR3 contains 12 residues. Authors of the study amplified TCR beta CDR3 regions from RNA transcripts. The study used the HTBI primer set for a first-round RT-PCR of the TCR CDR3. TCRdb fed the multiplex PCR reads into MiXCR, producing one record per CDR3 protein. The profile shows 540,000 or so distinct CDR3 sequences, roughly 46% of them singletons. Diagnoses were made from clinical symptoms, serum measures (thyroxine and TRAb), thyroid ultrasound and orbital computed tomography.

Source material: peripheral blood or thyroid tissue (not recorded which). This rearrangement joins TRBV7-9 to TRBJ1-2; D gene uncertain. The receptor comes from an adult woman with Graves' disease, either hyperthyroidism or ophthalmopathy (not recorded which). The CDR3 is CASSPLKYGYTF. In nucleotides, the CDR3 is TGTGCCAGCAGCCCACTCAAGTATGGCTACACCTTC.